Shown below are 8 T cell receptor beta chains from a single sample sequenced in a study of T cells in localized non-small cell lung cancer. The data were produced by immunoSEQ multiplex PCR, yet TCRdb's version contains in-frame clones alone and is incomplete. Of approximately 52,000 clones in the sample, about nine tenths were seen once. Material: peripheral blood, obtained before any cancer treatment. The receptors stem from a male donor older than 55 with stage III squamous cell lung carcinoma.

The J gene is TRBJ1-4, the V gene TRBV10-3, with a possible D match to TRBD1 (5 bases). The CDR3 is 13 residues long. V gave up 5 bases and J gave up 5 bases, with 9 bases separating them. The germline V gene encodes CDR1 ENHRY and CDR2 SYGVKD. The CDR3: CAISQGENEKLFF. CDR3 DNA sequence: TGTGCCATCAGTCAGGGAGAGAATGAAAAACTGTTTTTT.

The CDR3, as DNA: TGCAGCCTTGGGGAGGGCCTCTCCTACAATGAGCAGTTCTTC. It is translated as CSLGEGLSYNEQFF. This chain joins TRBV29-1 and TRBJ2-1, with TRBD2 matching 7 bases. CDR3 length equals 14 residues. Unmatched junction bases numbered 7, after V lost 8 bases and J lost 0 bases. CDR1 is SQVTM and CDR2 is ANQGSEA in the germline V gene.

DNA of the CDR3: TGTGCCAGCAGCTTGGGGCTAGCGGGAGTAGTCCGGGAGCTGTTTTTT. This codes for CASSLGLAGVVRELFF. The rearrangement uses TRBV5-6 and TRBJ2-2; 10 nucleotides align to TRBD2. Germline V gene sequence: CDR1 SGHDT, CDR2 YYEEEE. This CDR3 is 16 amino acids long. V lost 0 bases and J lost 9; bases outside the gene matches: 8.

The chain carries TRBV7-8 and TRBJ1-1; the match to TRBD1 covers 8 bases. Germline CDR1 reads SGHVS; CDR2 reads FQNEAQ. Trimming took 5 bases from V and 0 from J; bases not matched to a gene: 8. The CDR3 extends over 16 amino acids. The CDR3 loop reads CASSPTRTGLNTEAFF. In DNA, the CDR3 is TGTGCCAGCAGCCCGACAAGGACAGGGCTGAACACTGAAGCTTTCTTT.

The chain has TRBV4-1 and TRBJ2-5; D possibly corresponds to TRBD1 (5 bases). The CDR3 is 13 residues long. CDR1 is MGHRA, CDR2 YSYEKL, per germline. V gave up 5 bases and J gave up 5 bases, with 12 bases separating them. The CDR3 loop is CASSSGFGETQYF. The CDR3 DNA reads TGCGCCAGCAGCTCAGGGTTCGGGGAGACCCAGTACTTC.

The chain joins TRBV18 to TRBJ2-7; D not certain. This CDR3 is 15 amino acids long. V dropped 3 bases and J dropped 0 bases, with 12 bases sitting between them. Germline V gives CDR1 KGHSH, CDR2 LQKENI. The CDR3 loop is CASSPRQARSYEQYF. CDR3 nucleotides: TGTGCCAGCTCACCGAGGCAGGCCCGCTCCTACGAGCAGTACTTC.

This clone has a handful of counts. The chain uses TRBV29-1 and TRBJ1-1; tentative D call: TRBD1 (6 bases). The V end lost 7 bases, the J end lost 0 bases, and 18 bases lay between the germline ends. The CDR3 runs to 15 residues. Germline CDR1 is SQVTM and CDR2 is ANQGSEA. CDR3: CSASGGQSLNTEAFF. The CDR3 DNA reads TGCAGCGCCTCGGGGGGCCAATCGTTGAACACTGAAGCTTTCTTT. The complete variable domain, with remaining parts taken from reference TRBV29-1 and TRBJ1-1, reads SAVISQKPSRDICQRGTSLTIQCQVDSQVTMMFWYRQQPGQSLTLIATANQGSEATYESGFVIDKFPISRPNLTFSTLTVSNMSPEDSSIYLCSASGGQSLNTEAFFGQGTRLTVV.

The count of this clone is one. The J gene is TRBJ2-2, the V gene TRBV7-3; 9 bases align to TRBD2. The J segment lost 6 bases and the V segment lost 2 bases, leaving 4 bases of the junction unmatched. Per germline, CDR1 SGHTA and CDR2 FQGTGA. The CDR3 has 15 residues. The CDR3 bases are TGTGCCAGCAGCTTACTGGCGGGAGGGCCCGGGGAGCTGTTTTTT. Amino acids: CASSLLAGGPGELFF. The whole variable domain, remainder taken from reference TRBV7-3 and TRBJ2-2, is GAGVSQTPSNKVTEKGKYVELRCDPISGHTALYWYRQSLGQGPEFLIYFQGTGAADDSGLPNDRFFAVRPEGSVSTLKIQRTERGDSAVYLCASSLLAGGPGELFFGEGSRLTVL.